This T cell receptor beta chain was sequenced for a study of T cells of healthy individuals. From the 5' RACE reads, TCRdb called clonotypes with MiXCR, one entry per CDR3 protein. The table has some 69,000 distinct CDR3 sequences, 16% seen once. This clonotype was seen many times. Germline trimming cut 4 bases from V and 8 bases from J; bases unmatched to any gene: 7. Germline-derived CDR1 and CDR2 are SGHTA and FQGTGA. This CDR3 region has 14 residues. The TCR was taken from a human donor in good health. The J gene is TRBJ2-1, the V gene TRBV7-3; 8 nucleotides line up with TRBD2. The DNA for the CDR3 is TGTGCCAGCAGCTCCGGACTAGCAGGGGATGAGCAGTTCTTC. Translation gives CASSSGLAGDEQFF.